The 18 T cell receptor beta chains in this list originate from one sample, sequenced in a study of PD-1 blockade in classical Hodgkin lymphoma. Relapses following autologous stem cell transplantation were seen in all patients, with brentuximab vedotin exposure varying. Generated by immunoSEQ multiplex PCR, the TCRdb table keeps only in-frame clones and is missing some. The repertoire holds about 17,000 clones, about 66% seen once, with 8.3% in the top ten. Sample: peripheral blood mononuclear cells (PBMCs), taken before the second cycle of nivolumab. The receptors here all came from a human donor with classical Hodgkin lymphoma.

Worth noting for this clone: At one boundary the junction diverges from the germline segment, which might be a read error. The V call is TRBV7-7, the J call TRBJ2-7, with 7 bases aligning to TRBD1. This CDR3 spans 14 amino acids. The germline V gene encodes CDR1 SSHAT and CDR2 FNYEAQ (reference sequence). The CDR3 spells CASSVGQNSYEQYF. The CDR3 region has the DNA TGTGCTAGCAGCGTGGGACAGAACTCCTACGAGCAGTACTTC.

This clone was seen only a few times. The chain has TRBV6-4 and TRBJ2-2; D may be TRBD1 (5 bases). There are 14 residues in the CDR3. Trimming shortened V by 3 bases and J by 8 bases, and 13 bases separated the two germline ends. Per the germline V gene, CDR1 is MRHNA and CDR2 is SNTAGT. CDR3: CASSESGNSGELFF. For the CDR3, the DNA is TGTGCCAGCAGTGAATCAGGGAATTCAGGGGAGCTGTTTTTT.

The V and J genes are TRBV15 and TRBJ2-5; 7 bases map to TRBD2. The CDR3 is 14 amino acids. Germline CDR1 reads LNHNV; CDR2 reads YYDKDF (reference sequence). J was trimmed by 7 bases and V by 1 base; bases with no gene match: 6. CDR3 DNA sequence: TGTGCCACCAGCAGAGGGCGGGAGCAGGGGACCCAGTACTTC. It encodes CATSRGREQGTQYF.

This sequence joins TRBV12-2 and TRBJ2-3; the table's D call TRBD2 went unverified against the DNA. TRBV12-2 is noted as a pseudogene. The CDR3 consists of 19 residues. The CDR3 bases are TGTGCAAGTCGCCTTCTTGCACAAAAGGACTTCCACCACACAGATACGCAGTATTTT. This sequence encodes CASRLLAQKDFHHTDTQYF.

The rearrangement joins TRBV27 to TRBJ1-4; D ambiguous. Trimming removed 0 bases at V and 3 bases at J, with 8 bases between. In germline, CDR1 is MNHEY, CDR2 SMNVEV (reference sequence). This CDR3 has 15 residues. CDR3 bases: TGTGCCAGCAGTTTATCGGGCCTCCCTAATGAAAAACTGTTTTTT. It specifies CASSLSGLPNEKLFF.

The chain joins TRBV2 to TRBJ1-5; D uncertain. V dropped 1 base and J dropped 6 bases, with 16 bases sitting between them. This CDR3 has 16 residues. Germline CDR1 reads SNHLY; CDR2 reads FYNNEI. This chain's CDR3 is CASSEVWNPESQPQHF. CDR3 nucleotide sequence: TGTGCCAGCAGTGAAGTTTGGAATCCAGAAAGTCAGCCCCAGCATTTT.

The chain carries TRBV14 and TRBJ2-1; possible D gene TRBD1, 6 bases. V lost 4 bases to trimming and J lost 2 bases, with 6 bases between them. Germline-derived CDR1 and CDR2 are SGHDN and FVKESK. The CDR3 loop spans 13 amino acids. The CDR3 loop is CASSRTAYNEQFF. The CDR3 DNA sequence: TGTGCCAGCAGCCGGACAGCCTACAATGAGCAGTTCTTC.

This clone is medium-sized (0.01 to 0.1%). The chain is built from TRBV15 and TRBJ1-4; D gene ambiguous. With 6 bases removed from V and 13 bases from J, the gap between germline ends came to 12 bases. CDR1 LNHNV and CDR2 YYDKDF come from the germline V gene (reference sequence). This CDR3 is 11 amino acids long. The CDR3, as DNA: TGTGCCACCAGGCTGGGTAGCAGACTGTTTTTT. Protein: CATRLGSRLFF.

The V call is TRBV2, the J call TRBJ2-1; 7 bases are a match to TRBD2. The trim removed 10 bases at V and 6 bases at J, leaving 15 bases unmatched. The CDR3 loop spans 15 amino acids. Germline V gene sequence: CDR1 SNHLY, CDR2 FYNNEI. This chain's CDR3 is CATSGGSSGSNEQFF. The CDR3 DNA sequence: TGTGCCACCTCGGGGGGTAGTTCGGGTTCCAATGAGCAGTTCTTC. Full variable domain (rest looked up from reference TRBV2 and TRBJ2-1): EPEVTQTPSHQVTQMGQEVILRCVPISNHLYFYWYRQILGQKVEFLVSFYNNEISEKSEIFDDQFSVERPDGSNFTLKIRSTKLEDSAMYFCATSGGSSGSNEQFFGPGTRLTVL.

The V call is TRBV30, the J call TRBJ2-1; D is uncertain. Germline loops: CDR1 GTSNPN, CDR2 SVGIG (reference sequence). The CDR3 sequence is 11 residues long. Trimming removed 3 bases from V and 15 bases from J, with 15 bases in between. This CDR3 is CAWSSPPKGFF. CDR3 DNA sequence: TGTGCCTGGAGCTCACCCCCAAAGGGGTTCTTC.

CDR3 region: CASSSAQGQVEQFF. The CDR3 bases are TGTGCCAGCAGTAGCGCGCAGGGCCAGGTTGAGCAGTTCTTC. The chain employs TRBV27 and TRBJ2-1; TRBD1 is a possible D gene (5 bases). The CDR3 is made up of 14 amino acids. Trimming removed 5 bases at V and 9 bases at J, with 17 bases between. CDR1 and CDR2 from the germline V gene are MNHEY and SMNVEV (reference sequence).

This rearrangement joins TRBV5-5 to TRBJ2-2; D unclear. V was pared by 2 bases and J by 1 base, with 12 bases between. The CDR3 is 16 residues long. Germline-derived CDR1 and CDR2 are SGHKS and YYEKEE (reference sequence). This chain's CDR3 is CASSLDTGQNTGELFF. CDR3 nucleotide sequence: TGTGCCAGCAGCTTAGACACCGGTCAGAACACCGGGGAGCTGTTTTTT.

This clone appeared once. This rearrangement joins TRBV11-2 to TRBJ1-2, with 8 bases that match TRBD1. Unmatched junction bases numbered 2, after V lost 1 base and J lost 1 base. CDR1 is SGHAT, CDR2 FQNNGV, per germline. The CDR3 is 15 amino acids. The CDR3 sequence: CASSLGQGRNYGYTF. As DNA, the CDR3 is TGTGCCAGCAGCTTAGGACAGGGGCGTAACTATGGCTACACCTTC.

CDR3 in amino acids: CASSSPPGGAFF. As DNA, the CDR3 is TGTGCCAGCAGCTCGCCCCCAGGTGGCGCTTTCTTT. The V gene is TRBV7-9, the J gene TRBJ1-1, with D unresolved. This CDR3 is built from 12 residues. Per the germline V gene, CDR1 is SEHNR and CDR2 is FQNEAQ (reference sequence). V was trimmed by 4 bases and J by 11 bases, leaving 14 bases between them.

The chain employs TRBV4-2 and TRBJ1-5; 11 bases fit TRBD1. Per the germline V gene, CDR1 is LGHNA and CDR2 is YNFKEQ. This CDR3 region has 14 residues. Germline trimming cut 4 bases from V and 6 bases from J; bases unmatched to any gene: 2. The DNA of the CDR3 is TGTGCCAGCAGCCCCGGGACAGGGGGTCAGCCCCAGCATTTT. Protein sequence: CASSPGTGGQPQHF.

The genes are TRBV9 and TRBJ2-5; tentative D call: TRBD1 (6 bases). CDR3 length: 16 residues. CDR1 SGDLS and CDR2 YYNGEE come from the germline V gene. The germline V and J ends were trimmed by 0 bases and 1 base, with 13 bases remaining between them. Here the CDR3 DNA reads TGTGCCAGCAGCGTAGGAGTACTAGGGGGCCAAGAGACCCAGTACTTC. This sequence encodes CASSVGVLGGQETQYF.

This chain links TRBV27 with TRBJ1-1, with TRBD1 matching over 9 bases. After removal of 4 bases from V and 5 bases from J, the junction contained 2 bases not matched to a gene. Germline loops: CDR1 MNHEY, CDR2 SMNVEV (reference sequence). There are 13 residues in the CDR3. The CDR3 is CASSSDRGTEAFF. In nucleotides, the CDR3 is TGTGCCAGCAGTTCGGACAGGGGAACTGAAGCTTTCTTT.

This chain joins TRBV10-3 and TRBJ2-5, with D maybe TRBD1 (5 bases). This CDR3 contains 12 residues. Trimming cost V 4 bases and J 5 bases, with 8 bases left between them. CDR1 and CDR2 from the germline V gene are ENHRY and SYGVKD. The CDR3 DNA sequence: TGTGCCATCAGTGCAGGGATGGAGACCCAGTACTTC. The encoded protein is CAISAGMETQYF.